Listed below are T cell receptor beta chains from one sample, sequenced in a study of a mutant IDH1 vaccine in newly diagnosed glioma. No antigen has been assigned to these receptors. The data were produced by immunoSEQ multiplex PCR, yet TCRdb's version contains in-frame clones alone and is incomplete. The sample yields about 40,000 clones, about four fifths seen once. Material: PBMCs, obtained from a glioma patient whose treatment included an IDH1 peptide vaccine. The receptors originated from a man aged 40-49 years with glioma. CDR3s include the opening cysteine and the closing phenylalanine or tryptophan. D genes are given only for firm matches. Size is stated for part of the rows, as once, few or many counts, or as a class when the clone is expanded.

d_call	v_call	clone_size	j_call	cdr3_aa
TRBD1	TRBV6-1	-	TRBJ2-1	CASSEALGQGYEQFF
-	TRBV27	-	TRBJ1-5	CASSNRTQRYQPQHF
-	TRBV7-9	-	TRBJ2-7	CASSPPAVQAGPFDEQYF
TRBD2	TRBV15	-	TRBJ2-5	CATSTQTGLAGPKETQYF
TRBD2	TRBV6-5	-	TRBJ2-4	CASSYSTSGYKNIQYF
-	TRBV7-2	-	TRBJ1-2	CASSFSRGGLVGYTF
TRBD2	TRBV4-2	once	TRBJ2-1	CASSQELTSSGSFRRQYEQFF
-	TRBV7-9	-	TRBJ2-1	CASGSRTKYNEQFF
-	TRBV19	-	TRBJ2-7	CASRDGSSYEQYF
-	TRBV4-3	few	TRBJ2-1	CASSQDSQDFFNEQFF
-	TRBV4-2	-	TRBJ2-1	CASSQEGTSSYNEQFF
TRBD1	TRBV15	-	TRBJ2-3	CATSRNRGLPDTQYF
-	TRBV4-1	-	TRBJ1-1	CASSQAEKGTEAFF
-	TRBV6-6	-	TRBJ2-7	CASSSPGLLGEQYF
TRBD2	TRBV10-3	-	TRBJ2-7	CAIRTSGTTGQYF
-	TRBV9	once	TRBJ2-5	CASSVDVRRFGTQYF
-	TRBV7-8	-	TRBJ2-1	CASSAIAPLSRSGTHAEQFF
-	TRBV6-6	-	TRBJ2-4	CASGRAKNIQYF
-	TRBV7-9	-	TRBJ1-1	CASSSMGRHTEAFF
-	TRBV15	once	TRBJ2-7	CATSRVGRRGNEQYF
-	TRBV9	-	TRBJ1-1	CASSVAAGSNTEAFF
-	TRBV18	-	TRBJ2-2	CASSPTRRANTGELFF
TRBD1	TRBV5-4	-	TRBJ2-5	CASSGGTGRPPETQYF
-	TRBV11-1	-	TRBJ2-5	CASSLGRLYQETQYF